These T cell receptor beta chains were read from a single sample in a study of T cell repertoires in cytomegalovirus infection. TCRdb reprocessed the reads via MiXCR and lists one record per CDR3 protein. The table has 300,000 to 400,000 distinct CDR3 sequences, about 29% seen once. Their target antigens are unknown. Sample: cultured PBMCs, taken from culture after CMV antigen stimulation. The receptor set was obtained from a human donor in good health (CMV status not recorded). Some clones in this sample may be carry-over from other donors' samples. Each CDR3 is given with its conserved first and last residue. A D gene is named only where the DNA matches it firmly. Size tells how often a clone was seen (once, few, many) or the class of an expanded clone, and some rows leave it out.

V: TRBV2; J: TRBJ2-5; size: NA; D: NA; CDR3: CASSGDLHQETQYF; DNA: TGTGCCAGCAGCGGGGACTTACACCAAGAGACCCAGTACTTC
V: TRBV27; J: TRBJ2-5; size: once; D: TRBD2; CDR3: CASSFLAGAVEETQYF; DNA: TGTGCCAGCAGTTTTCTAGCGGGAGCGGTGGAAGAGACCCAGTACTTC
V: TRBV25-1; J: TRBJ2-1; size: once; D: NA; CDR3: CASKGVPNEQFF; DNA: TGTGCCAGCAAGGGTGTTCCCAATGAGCAGTTCTTC
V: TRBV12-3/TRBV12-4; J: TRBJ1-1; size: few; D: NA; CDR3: CASSSGEVEAFF; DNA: TGTGCCAGCAGTTCAGGTGAGGTTGAAGCTTTCTTT
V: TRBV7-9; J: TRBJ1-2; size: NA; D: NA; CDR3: CASSSTGYGYTF; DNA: TGTGCCAGCAGCTCAACCGGCTATGGCTACACCTTC
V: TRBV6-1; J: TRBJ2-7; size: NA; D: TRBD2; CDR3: CASSTGTSENKHEQYF; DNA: TGTGCCAGCAGTACCGGGACTAGCGAAAATAAGCACGAGCAGTACTTC
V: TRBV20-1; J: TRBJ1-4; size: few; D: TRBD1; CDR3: CSAGGGANEKLFF; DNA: TGCAGTGCTGGAGGGGGCGCGAATGAAAAACTGTTTTTT
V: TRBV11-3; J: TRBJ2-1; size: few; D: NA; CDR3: CASSRGSSYNEQFF; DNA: TGTGCCAGTAGTCGGGGTAGCTCCTACAATGAGCAGTTCTTC
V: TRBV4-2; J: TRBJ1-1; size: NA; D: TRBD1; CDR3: CASSSITGQGTEAFF; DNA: TGTGCCAGCAGCTCTATCACGGGACAGGGAACTGAAGCTTTCTTT
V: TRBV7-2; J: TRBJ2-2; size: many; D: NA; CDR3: CASSLVPTGELFF; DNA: TGTGCCAGCAGCTTAGTTCCCACCGGGGAGCTGTTTTTT
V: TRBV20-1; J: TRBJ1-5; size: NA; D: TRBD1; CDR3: CSAARTGSYQPQHF; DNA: TGCAGTGCTGCGCGGACAGGTTCGTATCAGCCCCAGCATTTT
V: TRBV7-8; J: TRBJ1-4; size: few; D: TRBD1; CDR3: CASSPDRVIKDEKLFF; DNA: TGTGCCAGCAGCCCTGACAGGGTGATAAAGGATGAAAAACTGTTTTTT
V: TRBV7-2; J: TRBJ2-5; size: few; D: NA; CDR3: CASSSGEGAYQETQYF; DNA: TGTGCCAGCAGCTCCGGGGAGGGGGCGTACCAAGAGACCCAGTACTTC
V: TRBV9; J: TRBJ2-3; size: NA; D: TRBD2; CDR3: CASSVASGSRKQYF; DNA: TGTGCCAGCAGCGTGGCTAGCGGGAGTAGGAAGCAGTATTTT
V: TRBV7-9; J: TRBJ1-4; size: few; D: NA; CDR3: CASSLKAATNEKLFF; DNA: TGTGCCAGCAGCTTGAAGGCAGCAACTAATGAAAAACTGTTTTTT
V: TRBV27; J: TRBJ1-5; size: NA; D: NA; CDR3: CASSLGRMNQPQHF; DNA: TGTGCCAGCAGTTTAGGACGGATGAATCAGCCCCAGCATTTT
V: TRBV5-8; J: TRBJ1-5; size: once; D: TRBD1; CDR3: CASSPRTGRQPQHF; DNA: TGTGCCAGCAGCCCAAGGACAGGGAGACAGCCCCAGCATTTT
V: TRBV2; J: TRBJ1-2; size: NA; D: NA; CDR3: CASSPVNYGYTF; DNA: TGTGCCAGCAGTCCGGTAAACTATGGCTACACCTTC
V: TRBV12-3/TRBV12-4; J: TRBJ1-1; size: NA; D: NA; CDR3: CASSTWTDPNTEAFF; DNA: TGTGCCAGCAGTACTTGGACGGATCCAAACACTGAAGCTTTCTTT
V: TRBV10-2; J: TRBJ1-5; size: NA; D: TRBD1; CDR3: CASSKRDRYNSNQPQHF; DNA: TGCGCCAGCAGTAAGCGGGACAGATACAATAGCAATCAGCCCCAGCATTTT
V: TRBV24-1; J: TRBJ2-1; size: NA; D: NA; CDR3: CATSERAYSNEQFF; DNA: TGTGCCACCAGTGAACGGGCCTACTCTAATGAGCAGTTCTTC
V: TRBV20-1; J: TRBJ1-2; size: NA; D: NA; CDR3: CSAVSPGGQGKGYGYTF; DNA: TGCAGTGCTGTATCCCCCGGGGGGCAGGGGAAAGGCTATGGCTACACCTTC
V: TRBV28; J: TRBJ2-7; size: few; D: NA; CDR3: CASSFVGHQYF; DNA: TGTGCCAGCAGTTTTGTGGGACACCAGTACTTC
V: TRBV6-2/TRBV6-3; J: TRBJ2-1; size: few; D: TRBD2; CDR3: CASSYLPWNSRTSGRASLFF; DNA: TGTGCCAGCAGTTACCTACCCTGGAACAGTAGGACTAGCGGGAGGGCTAGCCTGTTCTTC
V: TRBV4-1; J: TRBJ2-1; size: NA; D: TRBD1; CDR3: CASSPGQESYNEQFF; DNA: TGCGCCAGCAGCCCGGGACAGGAGAGCTACAATGAGCAGTTCTTC
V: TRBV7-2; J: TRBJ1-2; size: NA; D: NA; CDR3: CASSLGVWEINYGYTF; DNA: TGTGCCAGCAGCTTAGGAGTCTGGGAGATTAACTATGGCTACACCTTC
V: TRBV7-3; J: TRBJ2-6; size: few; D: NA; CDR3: CASSPGQPGANVLTF; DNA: TGTGCCAGCAGCCCCGGACAGCCTGGGGCCAACGTCCTGACTTTC
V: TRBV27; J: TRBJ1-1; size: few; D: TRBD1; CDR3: CASSLDRGLTEAFF; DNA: TGTGCCAGCAGTTTGGACAGGGGTTTGACTGAAGCTTTCTTT
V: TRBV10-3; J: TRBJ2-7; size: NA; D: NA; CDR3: CAISESGGSKRYEQYF; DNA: TGTGCCATCAGTGAGTCTGGGGGGTCAAAGCGCTACGAGCAGTACTTC
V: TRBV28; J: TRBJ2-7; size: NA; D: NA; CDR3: CASSFLPGQRGYEQYF; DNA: TGTGCCAGCAGTTTTCTTCCGGGTCAACGGGGGTACGAGCAGTACTTC
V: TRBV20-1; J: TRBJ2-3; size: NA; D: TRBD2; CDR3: CSASPSGSITDTQYF; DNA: TGCAGTGCTAGTCCTAGCGGGAGTATCACAGATACGCAGTATTTT
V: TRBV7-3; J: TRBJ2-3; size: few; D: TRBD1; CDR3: CASSAISGQGGTDTQYF; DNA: TGTGCCAGCAGCGCGATTTCAGGACAGGGAGGTACAGATACGCAGTATTTT
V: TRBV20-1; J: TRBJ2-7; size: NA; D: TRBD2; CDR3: CSARHSGRVPYEQYF; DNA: TGCAGTGCTAGACATAGCGGGAGGGTTCCCTACGAGCAGTACTTC
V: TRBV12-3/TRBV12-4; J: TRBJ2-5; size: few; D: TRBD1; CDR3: CASSLSAGGETQYF; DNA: TGTGCCAGCAGTTTATCGGCAGGGGGTGAGACCCAGTACTTC
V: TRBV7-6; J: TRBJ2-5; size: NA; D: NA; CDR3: CASSLYRQETQYF; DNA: TGTGCCAGCAGCTTATATCGTCAAGAGACCCAGTACTTC
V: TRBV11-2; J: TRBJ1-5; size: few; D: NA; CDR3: CASSLEDSQPQHF; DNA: TGTGCCAGCAGCTTAGAAGATAGTCAGCCCCAGCATTTT
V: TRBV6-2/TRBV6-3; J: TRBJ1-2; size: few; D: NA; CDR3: CASSMTAYGYTF; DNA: TGTGCCAGCAGTATGACAGCTTATGGCTACACCTTC
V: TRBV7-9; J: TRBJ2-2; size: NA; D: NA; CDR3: CASSQTGELFF; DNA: TGTGCCAGCAGTCAGACCGGGGAGCTGTTTTTT
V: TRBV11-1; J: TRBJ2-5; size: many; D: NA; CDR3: CASSWPLEGNQETQYF; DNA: TGTGCCAGCAGCTGGCCCCTAGAAGGCAACCAAGAGACCCAGTACTTC
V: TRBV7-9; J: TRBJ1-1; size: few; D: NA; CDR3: CASTARTNTEAFF; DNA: TGTGCCAGCACCGCCCGGACCAACACTGAAGCTTTCTTT
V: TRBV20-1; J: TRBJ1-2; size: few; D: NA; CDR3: CSVLQGNYGYTF; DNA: TGCAGTGTTCTACAGGGTAACTATGGCTACACCTTC
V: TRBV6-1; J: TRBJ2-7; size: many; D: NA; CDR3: CASRAWRGEQYF; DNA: TGTGCCAGCAGGGCCTGGCGGGGCGAGCAGTACTTC
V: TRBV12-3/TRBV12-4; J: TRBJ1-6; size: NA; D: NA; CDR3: CASSLETTSDSPLHF; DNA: TGTGCCAGCAGTTTAGAGACCACTTCGGATTCACCCCTCCACTTT
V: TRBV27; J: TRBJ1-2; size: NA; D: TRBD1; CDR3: CASSLTGGNGYTF; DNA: TGTGCCAGCAGTCTGACAGGGGGCAACGGCTACACCTTC
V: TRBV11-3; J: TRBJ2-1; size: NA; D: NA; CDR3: CASSLRDGGSYNEQFF; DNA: TGTGCCAGCAGCTTACGGGACGGTGGATCCTACAATGAGCAGTTCTTC
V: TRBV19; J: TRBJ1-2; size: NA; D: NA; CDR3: CASGTRPYGYTF; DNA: TGTGCCAGCGGTACACGGCCCTATGGCTACACCTTC
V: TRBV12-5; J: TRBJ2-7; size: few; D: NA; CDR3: CASCYEQYF; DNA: TGTGCTAGCTGCTACGAGCAGTACTTC
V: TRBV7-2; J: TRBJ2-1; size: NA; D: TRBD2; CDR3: CASSPEGREGPGNEQFF; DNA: TGTGCCAGCAGCCCGGAGGGGCGGGAGGGCCCGGGAAATGAGCAGTTCTTC
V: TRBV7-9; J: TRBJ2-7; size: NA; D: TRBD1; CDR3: CASRRDRGFYEQYF; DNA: TGTGCCAGCCGCCGGGACAGGGGATTCTACGAGCAGTACTTC
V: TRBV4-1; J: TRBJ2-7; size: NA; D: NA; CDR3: CASSQELGEIYEQYF; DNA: TGCGCCAGCAGCCAAGAACTAGGGGAGATCTACGAGCAGTACTTC
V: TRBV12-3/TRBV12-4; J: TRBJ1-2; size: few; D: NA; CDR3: CASTTRRAANYGYTF; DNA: TGTGCCAGCACGACCAGGCGGGCCGCTAACTATGGCTACACCTTC
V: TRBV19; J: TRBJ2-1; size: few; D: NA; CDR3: CASSVDFYEQFF; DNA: TGTGCCAGTAGTGTGGACTTTTATGAGCAGTTCTTC
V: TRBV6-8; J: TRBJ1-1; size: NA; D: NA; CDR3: CASSYVQGAKSTEAFF; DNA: TGTGCCAGCAGTTACGTACAGGGAGCGAAAAGTACTGAAGCTTTCTTT
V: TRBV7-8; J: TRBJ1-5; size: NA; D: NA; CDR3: CASSLRRQIQPQHF; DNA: TGTGCCAGCAGCTTACGGAGACAAATTCAGCCCCAGCATTTT
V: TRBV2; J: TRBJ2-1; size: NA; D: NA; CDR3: CASSEAQQLFF; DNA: TGTGCCAGCAGTGAGGCGCAGCAGTTGTTCTTC